A selection of T cell receptor beta chains follows, all from one sample in a study of T cells in Graves' hyperthyroidism and ophthalmopathy. A single record per CDR3 protein comes from TCRdb applying MiXCR to the multiplex PCR reads. The sample records approximately 200,000 distinct CDR3 sequences, roughly 18% being singletons. Sequenced: blood. These receptor sequences come from a middle-aged man with Graves' hyperthyroidism. The CDR3 runs from the conserved cysteine through the conserved F or W.

CSARDWGNRAPYEQYF	TRBJ2-7	TRBV20-1
CSVEDPTYEQYF	TRBJ2-7	TRBV29-1
CASSSTVFVQYF	TRBJ2-7	TRBV7-8
CVSSLTGAVNEKLFF	TRBJ1-4	TRBV5-1
CAISPQVQETQYF	TRBJ2-5	TRBV10-3
CASSYPSGGGPLGQPQHF	TRBJ1-5	TRBV6-6
CASSLTRFGYEQFF	TRBJ2-1	TRBV11-2
CASTDRTGELFF	TRBJ2-2	TRBV18
CASRETGLLGNQPQHF	TRBJ1-5	TRBV6-1
CASSLAGGQNNEQFF	TRBJ2-1	TRBV28
CASSLGLAGQDEQFF	TRBJ2-1	TRBV5-6
CASSPIRANVLTF	TRBJ2-6	TRBV11-2
CASSRGTLEKLFF	TRBJ1-4	TRBV7-8
CASSLTGTTKTQYF	TRBJ2-5	TRBV7-3
CASRSSGGRQETQYF	TRBJ2-5	TRBV2
CASSYTTGRADQPQHF	TRBJ1-5	TRBV6-2/TRBV6-3
CASSFIGYSGNTIYF	TRBJ1-3	TRBV28
CSARRGKGATYEQYF	TRBJ2-7	TRBV20-1
CASTHRTVNEKLFF	TRBJ1-4	TRBV28
CASSQSPGQGAHVVALHF	TRBJ1-6	TRBV4-3
CASSRLGQGGQPQHF	TRBJ1-5	TRBV28
CASSLTGTGGIYEQYF	TRBJ2-7	TRBV5-1
CASSPGVDSPLHF	TRBJ1-6	TRBV7-9
CASSWGSSYNEQFF	TRBJ2-1	TRBV5-4
CASRGLADYEQYF	TRBJ2-7	TRBV2
CASSIVSSYNEQFF	TRBJ2-1	TRBV7-9
CASSWTSGGAPSDTQYF	TRBJ2-3	TRBV7-2
CASSLGVAGEGYTF	TRBJ1-2	TRBV11-1
CATSRGVAGLNIQYF	TRBJ2-4	TRBV15
CASSLAIAGGLDTQYF	TRBJ2-3	TRBV7-9
CASMGGGQVEQYF	TRBJ2-7	TRBV28
CSALAGDGDEQYF	TRBJ2-7	TRBV20-1
CSAPGAGVQTQYF	TRBJ2-5	TRBV20-1
CASSLGVRVGELFF	TRBJ2-2	TRBV7-8
CASSQALAGDSETQYF	TRBJ2-5	TRBV5-5
CASSVTGGVGIGELFF	TRBJ2-2	TRBV7-8
CASSNRDRHNSPLHF	TRBJ1-6	TRBV3-1
CASGLAHGGTGSADTQYF	TRBJ2-3	TRBV12-5
CASSPPGRTNYGYTF	TRBJ1-2	TRBV18
CAWSGGGREKLFF	TRBJ1-4	TRBV30
CASSPRSRAYEQYF	TRBJ2-7	TRBV7-9
CASSSQASTDTQYF	TRBJ2-3	TRBV7-3
CASSLGSYGYTF	TRBJ1-2	TRBV28
CASSPGTGHQYEQYF	TRBJ2-7	TRBV18
CASSRSSGANVLTF	TRBJ2-6	TRBV28
CASSPVAGSTDTQYF	TRBJ2-3	TRBV7-3
CASRDIPGQGQETQYF	TRBJ2-5	TRBV2
CAWSATKGLGEKLFF	TRBJ1-4	TRBV30
CASSLVISSYNEQFF	TRBJ2-1	TRBV7-3
CAWSLIAGALGLPGELFF	TRBJ2-2	TRBV30
CASSQASGGRAKNIQYF	TRBJ2-4	TRBV4-3
CSVTSGGSRKWNEQFF	TRBJ2-1	TRBV29-1
CASSEGTGGTGTDTQYF	TRBJ2-3	TRBV18
CASSPGRDTQYF	TRBJ2-3	TRBV7-3
CAWSGGGGDEQFF	TRBJ2-1	TRBV30
CASSPSRASSEQYF	TRBJ2-7	TRBV7-2
CASSPSRGLGYGYTF	TRBJ1-2	TRBV11-1